A selection of T cell receptor beta chains follows, all from one sample in a study of tumor-infiltrating lymphocytes in primary liver carcinoma. TCRdb re-analysed the multiplex PCR reads in MiXCR, keeping a single row per CDR3 protein. The sample yields fewer than 250,000 distinct CDR3 sequences, 65% seen once. Sequencing input: peripheral blood. Source of these receptors: a woman aged 55-75 years with primary liver carcinoma and hepatitis B virus infection. CDR3s include the opening cysteine and the closing phenylalanine or tryptophan. D genes are given only for firm matches. Clone size, where shown, is once, few, many, or a class for clones that have expanded.

clone_size j_call v_call d_call cdr3_aa
. TRBJ2-3 TRBV24-1 TRBD1 CATSDPGDRRTDTQYF
. TRBJ1-5 TRBV5-1 . CASSPFDPNQPQHF
many TRBJ1-2 TRBV29-1 . CSVPTVLQGSGGYTF
. TRBJ2-3 TRBV7-8 . CASRRMAGPLGDTQYF
. TRBJ2-3 TRBV11-2 TRBD2 CASSSPLTGTSHPDRQYF
. TRBJ1-5 TRBV29-1 . CSVSGLNSNQPQHF
. TRBJ2-7 TRBV7-8 . CASSLAQEQYF
few TRBJ2-2 TRBV7-8 TRBD1 CASSWTGSGTGELFF
. TRBJ1-2 TRBV28 . CASSLGHPVGYTF
many TRBJ2-5 TRBV11-2 TRBD2 CASSLDRPSGRPWETQYF
. TRBJ2-7 TRBV11-2 TRBD1 CASSFPQGDQYF
few TRBJ2-5 TRBV7-9 TRBD2 CASSLQAGQETQYF
. TRBJ2-5 TRBV5-6 . CASTFTEEETQYF
many TRBJ2-2 TRBV11-2 TRBD2 CASSILTSSTGELFF
. TRBJ2-5 TRBV11-2 . CASSSQRGETQHF
. TRBJ2-1 TRBV11-2 TRBD2 CASSPRVAGDYNEQIF
many TRBJ2-1 TRBV12-3/TRBV12-4 . CASSFYEQGGLGF
. TRBJ1-1 TRBV10-3 . CAIGDGRGTEAFF
many TRBJ1-1 TRBV6-5 TRBD1 CASSADRGEGEAFF
. TRBJ2-7 TRBV6-1 TRBD1 CANNDLRQGSYEQYF
once TRBJ1-1 TRBV7-8 TRBD1 CASSSAGGEIMNTEAFF
. TRBJ1-2 TRBV5-4 TRBD1 CTGSLPPTGSGYTF
once TRBJ2-3 TRBV5-1 TRBD1 CASSPDRASTDTQYF
. TRBJ1-1 TRBV28 . CASRRQANTEAFF
. TRBJ1-2 TRBV4-1 . CASSQEGVSDGYTF
once TRBJ2-4 TRBV7-9 . CASSASLLAKNIQYF
. TRBJ2-7 TRBV6-5 . CVRSYSTETGSYGRYF
. TRBJ2-7 TRBV29-1 . CSVEDLIDEHYF
. TRBJ2-3 TRBV6-1 . CVSSMGGLVDTQYF
. TRBJ2-3 TRBV11-2 . CASNPGLPKDTQYF
. TRBJ2-5 TRBV29-1 . CSTPWFRQETQYF
many TRBJ1-2 TRBV12-3/TRBV12-4 TRBD1 CASSIRQGGEGYTF
. TRBJ2-7 TRBV5-4 TRBD1 CASSNTGGRSYEQYF